Reported below is one TCR beta chain. No antigen is known for it. Per-nucleotide qualities are absent, and no much larger clonotype sits a single base away. The library was produced with the immunoSEQ multiplex PCR assay. Rearranged TCR beta chain sequences were amplified using the hsTCRB Kit according to the manufacturer's protocol. An Illumina MiSeq was used to sequence the TCRB libraries. On the authors' methods: The proprietary platform of the kit vendor was used for demultiplexing, trimming and gene mapping. Sourced from immuneACCESS, this table was stored by TCRdb with only in-frame sequences that have V and J called. A share of the clones is absent; for the studies checked, an unresolved V gene accounts for under half, and the remainder has no known explanation. The V and J calls and clone size were taken over from that table, and D and trimming were inferred from the DNA. A total of 50,000 to 70,000 clones appear in this sample, 70% to 90% of them only once. The ten largest account for more than 1.5% of the sample.

The meaning of the sample's time point label: week 35, safety follow-up. A 20-mer mutant IDH1 peptide at 300 micrograms in Montanide made up each vaccine dose, which was injected subcutaneously together with topical imiquimod. Patients were given eight vaccinations, in weeks 1, 3, 5, 7, 11, 15, 19 and 23, which matched visits V03 through V10. The donors had newly diagnosed IDH1-mutant astrocytomas of WHO grade 3 or 4 that showed loss of nuclear ATRX. The samples were drawn from NOA16, a multicentre, single-arm, open-label phase I trial in Germany that tested a mutant IDH1 peptide vaccine in humans for the first time. Genomic DNA for TCRB sequencing was extracted from EDTA blood using the DNeasy Blood and Tissue Kit. The sample comes from a study of a mutant IDH1 vaccine in newly diagnosed glioma (dated by TCRdb to the early 2020s). Describing the broader study: Vaccination was initiated 4-6 weeks after radiotherapy alone, or concurrently with temozolomide cycles in the chemotherapy-containing groups. Longitudinal TCRB deep sequencing was performed for about two dozen treated patients wherever samples were available for exploratory analyses. Prior to enrollment, standard therapy consisting of radiotherapy alone, temozolomide alone, or radiochemotherapy with temozolomide had been administered to patients, with the combination being received by most patients. Of the roughly 34 treated patients, approximately 62% were male and approximately 40% were female, and the mean age was approximately 39 years. Peripheral blood was collected at six visits: V03 (baseline), V05, V07, V10, V12 and V13. The week-35 safety follow-up took place at visit V12, and the week-47 end of study took place at visit V13.

What the study reported, not specific to this receptor: Availability determined which PBMC samples were chosen for TCRB deep sequencing. Immune responses induced by the vaccine were seen in roughly 95% of patients across multiple MHC alleles. Pseudoprogression seemed to be unrelated to changes in the top peripheral T cell clonotypes found by TCRB sequencing. The authors noted that analyses of patient blood samples could not be reproduced because of sample limitations.

This clonotype originated in a man between 40 and 49 years old with glioma. Sequenced material: PBMCs, taken from a glioma patient whose treatment included an IDH1 peptide vaccine.

The CDR3 sequence is CASSGSGTGGYEQYF. The nucleotides read TGTGCCAGCAGCGGGTCCGGGACAGGGGGCTACGAGCAGTACTTC. Rearrangement joined TRBV9 to TRBJ2-7, with 11 junctional bases fitting TRBD1. Trimming accounts for 3 bases at V and 3 bases at J, while the number of junction bases matched to no gene is 5. Taken from cysteine to phenylalanine, the CDR3 has 15 residues. Of all the DNA, just the CDR3 is kept, 45 bases in frame from base 1. CDR1 and CDR2, per the germline V gene, are SGDLS and YYNGEE.